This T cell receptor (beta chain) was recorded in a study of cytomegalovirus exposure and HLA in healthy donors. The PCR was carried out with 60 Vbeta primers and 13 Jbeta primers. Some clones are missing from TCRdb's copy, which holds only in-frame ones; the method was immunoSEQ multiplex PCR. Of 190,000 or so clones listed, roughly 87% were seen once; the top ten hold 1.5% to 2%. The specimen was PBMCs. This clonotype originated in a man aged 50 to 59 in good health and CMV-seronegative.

For the CDR3, the DNA is TGTGCCAGCAGTTACTGGACAGGAGATACGCAGTATTTT. This translates into CASSYWTGDTQYF. This chain uses TRBV6-5 with TRBJ2-3; 7 nucleotides align to TRBD1. CDR3 length: 13 amino acids. The V gene's germline CDR1 is MNHEY and CDR2 SVGAGI. V lost 1 base to trimming and J lost 5 bases; unmatched junction nucleotides: 0.